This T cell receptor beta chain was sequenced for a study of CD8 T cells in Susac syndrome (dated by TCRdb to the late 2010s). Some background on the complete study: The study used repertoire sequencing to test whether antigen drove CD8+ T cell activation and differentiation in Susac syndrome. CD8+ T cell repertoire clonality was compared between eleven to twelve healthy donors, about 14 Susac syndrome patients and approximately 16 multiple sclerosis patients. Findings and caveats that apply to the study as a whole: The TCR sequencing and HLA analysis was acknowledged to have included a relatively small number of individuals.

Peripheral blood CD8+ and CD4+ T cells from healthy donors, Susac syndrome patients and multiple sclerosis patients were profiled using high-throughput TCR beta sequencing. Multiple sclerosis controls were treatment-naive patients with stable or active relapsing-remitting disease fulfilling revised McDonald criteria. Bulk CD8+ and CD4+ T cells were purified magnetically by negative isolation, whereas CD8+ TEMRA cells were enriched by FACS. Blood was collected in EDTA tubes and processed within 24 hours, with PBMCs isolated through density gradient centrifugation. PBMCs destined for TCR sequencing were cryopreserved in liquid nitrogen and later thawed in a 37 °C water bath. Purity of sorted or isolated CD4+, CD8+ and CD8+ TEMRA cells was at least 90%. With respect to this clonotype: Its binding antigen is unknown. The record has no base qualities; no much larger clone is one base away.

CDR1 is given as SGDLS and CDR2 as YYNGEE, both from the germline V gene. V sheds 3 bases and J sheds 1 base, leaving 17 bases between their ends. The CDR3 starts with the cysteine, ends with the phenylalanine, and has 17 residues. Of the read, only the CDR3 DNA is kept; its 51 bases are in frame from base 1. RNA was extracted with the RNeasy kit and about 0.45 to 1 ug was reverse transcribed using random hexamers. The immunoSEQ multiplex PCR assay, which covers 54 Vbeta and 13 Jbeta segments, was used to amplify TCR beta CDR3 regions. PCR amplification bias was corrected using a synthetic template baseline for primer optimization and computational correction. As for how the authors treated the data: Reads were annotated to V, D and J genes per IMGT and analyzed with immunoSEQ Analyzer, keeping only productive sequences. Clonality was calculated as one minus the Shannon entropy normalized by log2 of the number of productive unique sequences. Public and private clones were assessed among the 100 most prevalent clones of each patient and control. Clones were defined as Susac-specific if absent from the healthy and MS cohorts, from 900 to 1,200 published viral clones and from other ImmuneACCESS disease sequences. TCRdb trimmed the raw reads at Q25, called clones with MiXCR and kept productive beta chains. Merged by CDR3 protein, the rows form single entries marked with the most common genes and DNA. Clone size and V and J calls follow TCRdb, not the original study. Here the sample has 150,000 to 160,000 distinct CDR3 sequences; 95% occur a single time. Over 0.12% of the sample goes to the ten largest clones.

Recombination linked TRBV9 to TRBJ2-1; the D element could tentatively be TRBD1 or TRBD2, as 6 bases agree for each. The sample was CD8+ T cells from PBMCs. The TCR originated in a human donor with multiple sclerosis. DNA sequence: TGTGCCAGCAGCGACAGGAGGGGGAAGAGGTCCTACAATGAGCAGTTCTTC. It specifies CASSDRRGKRSYNEQFF.